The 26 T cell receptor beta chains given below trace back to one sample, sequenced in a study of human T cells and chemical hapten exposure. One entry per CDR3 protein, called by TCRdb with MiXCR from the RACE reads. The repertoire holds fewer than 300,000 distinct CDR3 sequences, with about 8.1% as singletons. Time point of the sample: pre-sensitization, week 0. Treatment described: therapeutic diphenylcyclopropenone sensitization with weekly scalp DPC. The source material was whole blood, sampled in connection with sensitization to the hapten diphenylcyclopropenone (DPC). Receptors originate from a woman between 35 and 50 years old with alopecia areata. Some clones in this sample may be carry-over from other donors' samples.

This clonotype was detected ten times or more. The CDR3 here is CASSLNAGTDTQYF. The CDR3 DNA is TGTGCCAGCAGCTTAAACGCGGGAACAGATACGCAGTATTTT. The genes are TRBV7-2 and TRBJ2-3, with a tentative D call TRBD2 (6 bases). V gave up 2 bases and J gave up 3 bases, with 9 bases separating them. The CDR3 runs 14 residues. Per the germline V gene, CDR1 is SGHTA and CDR2 is FQGNSA. Filled out from reference TRBV7-2 and TRBJ2-3, the complete variable domain reads GAGVSQSPSNKVTEKGKDVELRCDPISGHTALYWYRQSLGQGLEFLIYFQGNSAPDKSGLPSDRFSAERTGGSVSTLTIQRTQQEDSAVYLCASSLNAGTDTQYFGPGTRLTVL.

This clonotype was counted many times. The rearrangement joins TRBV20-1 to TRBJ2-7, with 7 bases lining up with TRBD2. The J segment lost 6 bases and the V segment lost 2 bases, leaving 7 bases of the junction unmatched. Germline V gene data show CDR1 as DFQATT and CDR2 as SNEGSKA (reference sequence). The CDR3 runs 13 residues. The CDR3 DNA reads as TGCAGTGCTAGATATGCGGGCGGGAGCGAGCAGTACTTC. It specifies CSARYAGGSEQYF.

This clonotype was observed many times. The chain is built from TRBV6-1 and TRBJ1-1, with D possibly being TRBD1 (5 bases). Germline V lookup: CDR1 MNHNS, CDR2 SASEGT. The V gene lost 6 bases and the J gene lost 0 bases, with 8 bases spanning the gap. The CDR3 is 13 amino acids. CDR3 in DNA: TGTGCCAGCAGCAGGGCCCTGAACACTGAAGCTTTCTTT. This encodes CASSRALNTEAFF.

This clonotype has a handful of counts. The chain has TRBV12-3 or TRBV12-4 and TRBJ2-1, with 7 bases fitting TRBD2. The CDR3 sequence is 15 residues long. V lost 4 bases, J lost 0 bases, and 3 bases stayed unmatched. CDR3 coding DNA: TGTGCCAGCAGTTCTAGCGGTACCTCCTACAATGAGCAGTTCTTC. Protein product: CASSSSGTSYNEQFF.

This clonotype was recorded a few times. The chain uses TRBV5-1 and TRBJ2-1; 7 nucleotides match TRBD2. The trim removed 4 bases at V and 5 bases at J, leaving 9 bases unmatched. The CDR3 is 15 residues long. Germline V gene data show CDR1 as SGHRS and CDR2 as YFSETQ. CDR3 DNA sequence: TGCGCCAGCAGCGCCAGACTAGCCCGGAACAATGAGCAGTTCTTC. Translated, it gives CASSARLARNNEQFF. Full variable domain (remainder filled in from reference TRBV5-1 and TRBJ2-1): KAGVTQTPRYLIKTRGQQVTLSCSPISGHRSVSWYQQTPGQGLQFLFEYFSETQRNKGNFPGRFSGRQFSNSRSEMNVSTLELGDSALYLCASSARLARNNEQFFGPGTRLTVL.

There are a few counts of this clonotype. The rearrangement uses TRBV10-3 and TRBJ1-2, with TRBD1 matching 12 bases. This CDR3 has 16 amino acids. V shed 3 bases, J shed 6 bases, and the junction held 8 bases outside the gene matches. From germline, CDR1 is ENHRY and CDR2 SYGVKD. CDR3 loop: CAISDGTGGEGNGYTF. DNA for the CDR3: TGTGCCATCAGTGATGGGACAGGGGGCGAGGGAAATGGCTACACCTTC.

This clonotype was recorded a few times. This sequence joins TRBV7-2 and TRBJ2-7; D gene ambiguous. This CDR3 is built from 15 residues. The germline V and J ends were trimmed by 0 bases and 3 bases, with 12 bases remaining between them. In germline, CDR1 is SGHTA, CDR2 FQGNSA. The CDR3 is CASSLAAHLSYEQYF. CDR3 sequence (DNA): TGTGCCAGCAGCTTAGCGGCTCATCTTAGCTACGAGCAGTACTTC.

This chain's CDR3 is CASSPTGISGNTIYF. The CDR3 nucleotides read TGTGCCAGCAGCCCGACAGGGATCTCTGGAAACACCATATATTTT. The gene calls are TRBV3-1 and TRBJ1-3, with 7 nucleotides matching TRBD1. CDR1 LGHDT and CDR2 YNNKEL come from the germline V gene (reference sequence). The CDR3 contains 15 residues. V shed 4 bases and J 0 bases; nucleotides not matched to a gene: 3.

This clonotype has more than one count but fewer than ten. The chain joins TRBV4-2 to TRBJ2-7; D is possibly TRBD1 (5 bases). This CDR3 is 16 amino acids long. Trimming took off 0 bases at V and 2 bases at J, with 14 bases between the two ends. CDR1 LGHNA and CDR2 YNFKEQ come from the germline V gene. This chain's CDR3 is CASSQDRVQGAYEQYF. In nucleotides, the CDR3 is TGTGCCAGCAGCCAAGATAGGGTCCAGGGTGCCTACGAGCAGTACTTC.

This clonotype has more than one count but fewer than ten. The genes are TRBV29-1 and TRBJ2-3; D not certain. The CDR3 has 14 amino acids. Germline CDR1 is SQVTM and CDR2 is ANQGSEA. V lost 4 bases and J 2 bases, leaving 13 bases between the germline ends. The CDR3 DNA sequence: TGCAGCGTTGCAAGGCAATTCTCCACAGATACGCAGTATTTT. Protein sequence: CSVARQFSTDTQYF.

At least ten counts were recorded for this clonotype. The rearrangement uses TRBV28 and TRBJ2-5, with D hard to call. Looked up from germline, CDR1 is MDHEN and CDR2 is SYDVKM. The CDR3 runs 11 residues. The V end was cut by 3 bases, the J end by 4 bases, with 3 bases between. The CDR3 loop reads CASSFRETQYF. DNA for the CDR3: TGTGCCAGCAGTTTCCGAGAGACCCAGTACTTC. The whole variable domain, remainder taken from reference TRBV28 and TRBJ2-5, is DVKVTQSSRYLVKRTGEKVFLECVQDMDHENMFWYRQDPGLGLRLIYFSYDVKMKEKGDIPEGYSVSREKKERFSLILESASTNQTSMYLCASSFRETQYFGPGTRLLVL.

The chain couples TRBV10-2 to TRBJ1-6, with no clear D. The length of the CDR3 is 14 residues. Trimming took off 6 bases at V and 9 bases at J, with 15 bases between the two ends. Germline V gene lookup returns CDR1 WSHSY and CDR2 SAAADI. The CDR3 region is CASREPGQFSPLHF. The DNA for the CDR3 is TGCGCCAGCAGAGAGCCGGGCCAATTTTCACCCCTCCACTTT.

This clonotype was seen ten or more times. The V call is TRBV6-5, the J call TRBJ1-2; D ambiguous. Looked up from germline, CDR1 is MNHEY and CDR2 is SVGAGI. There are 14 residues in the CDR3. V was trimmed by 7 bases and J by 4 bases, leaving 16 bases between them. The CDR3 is CASTKNSLLYGYTF. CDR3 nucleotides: TGTGCCAGCACCAAAAACAGTCTCCTCTATGGCTACACCTTC.

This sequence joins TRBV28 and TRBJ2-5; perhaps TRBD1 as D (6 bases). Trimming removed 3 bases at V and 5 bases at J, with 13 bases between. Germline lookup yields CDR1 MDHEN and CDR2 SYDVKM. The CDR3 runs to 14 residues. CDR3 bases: TGTGCCAGCAGTTTCGGACAGCCCACGGAGACCCAGTACTTC. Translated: CASSFGQPTETQYF.

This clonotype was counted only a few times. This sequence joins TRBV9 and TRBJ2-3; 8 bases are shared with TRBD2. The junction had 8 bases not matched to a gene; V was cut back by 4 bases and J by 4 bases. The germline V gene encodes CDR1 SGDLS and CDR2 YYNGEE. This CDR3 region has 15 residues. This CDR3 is CASSPPGSGADTQYF. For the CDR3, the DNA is TGTGCCAGCAGCCCTCCGGGTAGCGGGGCAGATACGCAGTATTTT.

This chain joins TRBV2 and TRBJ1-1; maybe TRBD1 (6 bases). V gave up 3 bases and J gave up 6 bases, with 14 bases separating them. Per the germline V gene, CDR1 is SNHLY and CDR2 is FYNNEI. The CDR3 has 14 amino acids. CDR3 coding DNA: TGTGCCAGCAGTGACTGGGGGGCTCAGGCTGAAGCTTTCTTT. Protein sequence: CASSDWGAQAEAFF.

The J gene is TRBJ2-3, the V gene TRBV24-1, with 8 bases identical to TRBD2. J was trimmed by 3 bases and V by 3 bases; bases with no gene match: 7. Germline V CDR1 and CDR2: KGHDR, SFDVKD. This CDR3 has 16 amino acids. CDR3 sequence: CATSDLTAGETDTQYF. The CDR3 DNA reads TGTGCCACCAGTGATCTCACAGCGGGAGAGACAGATACGCAGTATTTT.

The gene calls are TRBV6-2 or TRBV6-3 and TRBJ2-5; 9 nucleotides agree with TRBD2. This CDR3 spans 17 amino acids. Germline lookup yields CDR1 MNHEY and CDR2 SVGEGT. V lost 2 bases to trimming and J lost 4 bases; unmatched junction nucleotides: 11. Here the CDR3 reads CASSYVKEAGGRETQYF. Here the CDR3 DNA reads TGTGCCAGCAGTTACGTTAAGGAGGCGGGAGGGCGAGAGACCCAGTACTTC.

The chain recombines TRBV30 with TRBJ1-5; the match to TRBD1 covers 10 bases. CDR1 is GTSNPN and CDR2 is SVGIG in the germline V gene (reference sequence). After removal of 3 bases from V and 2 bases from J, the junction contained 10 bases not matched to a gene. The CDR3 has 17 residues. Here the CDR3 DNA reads TGTGCCTGGAGCGTCCGGACAGGGGGATTGGGCAATCAGCCCCAGCATTTT. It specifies CAWSVRTGGLGNQPQHF. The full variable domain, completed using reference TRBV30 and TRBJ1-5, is SQTIHQWPATLVQPVGSPLSLECTVEGTSNPNLYWYRQAAGRGLQLLFYSVGIGQISSEVPQNLSASRPQDRQFILSSKKLLLSDSGFYLCAWSVRTGGLGNQPQHFGDGTRLSIL.

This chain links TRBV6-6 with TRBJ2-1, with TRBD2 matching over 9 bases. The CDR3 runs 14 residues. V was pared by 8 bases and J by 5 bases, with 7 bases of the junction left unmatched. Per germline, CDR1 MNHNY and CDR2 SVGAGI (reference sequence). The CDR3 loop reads CASRGASGNNEQFF. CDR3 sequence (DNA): TGTGCCAGCCGAGGGGCTAGCGGGAACAATGAGCAGTTCTTC.

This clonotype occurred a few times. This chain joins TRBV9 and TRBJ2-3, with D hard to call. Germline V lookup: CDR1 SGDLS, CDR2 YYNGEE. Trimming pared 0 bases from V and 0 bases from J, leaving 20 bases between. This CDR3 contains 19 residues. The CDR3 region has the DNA TGTGCCAGCAGCGTAGGATCGGGTTTGGCGCTGCTCAGCACAGATACGCAGTATTTT. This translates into CASSVGSGLALLSTDTQYF. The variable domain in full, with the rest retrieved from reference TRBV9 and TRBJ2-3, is DSGVTQTPKHLITATGQRVTLRCSPRSGDLSVYWYQQSLDQGLQFLIQYYNGEERAKGNILERFSAQQFPDLHSELNLSSLELGDSALYFCASSVGSGLALLSTDTQYFGPGTRLTVL.

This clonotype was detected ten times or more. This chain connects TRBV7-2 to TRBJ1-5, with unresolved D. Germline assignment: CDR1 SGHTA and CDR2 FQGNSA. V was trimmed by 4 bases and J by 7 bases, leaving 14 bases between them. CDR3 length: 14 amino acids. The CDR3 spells CASSYGRAGQPQHF. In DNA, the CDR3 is TGTGCCAGCAGCTATGGAAGGGCCGGGCAGCCCCAGCATTTT. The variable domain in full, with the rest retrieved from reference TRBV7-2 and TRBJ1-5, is GAGVSQSPSNKVTEKGKDVELRCDPISGHTALYWYRQSLGQGLEFLIYFQGNSAPDKSGLPSDRFSAERTGGSVSTLTIQRTQQEDSAVYLCASSYGRAGQPQHFGDGTRLSIL.

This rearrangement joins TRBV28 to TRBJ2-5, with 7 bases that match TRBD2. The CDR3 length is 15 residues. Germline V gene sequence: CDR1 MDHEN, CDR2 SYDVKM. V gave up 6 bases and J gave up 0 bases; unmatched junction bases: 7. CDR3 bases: TGTGCCAGCAGGACTCCTAGCGGAGACCAAGAGACCCAGTACTTC. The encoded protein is CASRTPSGDQETQYF.

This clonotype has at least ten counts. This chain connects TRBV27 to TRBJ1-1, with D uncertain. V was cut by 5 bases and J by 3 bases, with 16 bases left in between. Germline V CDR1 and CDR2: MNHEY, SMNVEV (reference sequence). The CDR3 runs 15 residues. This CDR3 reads CASSRGTAWDTEAFF. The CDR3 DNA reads TGTGCCAGCAGTCGGGGAACGGCTTGGGACACTGAAGCTTTCTTT.

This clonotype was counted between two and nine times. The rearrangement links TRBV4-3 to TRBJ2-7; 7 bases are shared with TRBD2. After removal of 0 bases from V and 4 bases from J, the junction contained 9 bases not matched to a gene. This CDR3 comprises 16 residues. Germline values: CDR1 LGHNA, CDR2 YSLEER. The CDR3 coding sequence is TGCGCCAGCAGCCAAGATCGGGGCAGGGAGGGGTACGAGCAGTACTTC. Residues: CASSQDRGREGYEQYF.

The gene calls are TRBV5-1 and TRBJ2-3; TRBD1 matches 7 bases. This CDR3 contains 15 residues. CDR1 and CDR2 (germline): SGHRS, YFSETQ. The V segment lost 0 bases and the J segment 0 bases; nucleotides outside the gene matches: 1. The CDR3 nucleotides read TGCGCCAGCAGCTTGGACAGGGGCAGCACAGATACGCAGTATTTT. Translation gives CASSLDRGSTDTQYF.